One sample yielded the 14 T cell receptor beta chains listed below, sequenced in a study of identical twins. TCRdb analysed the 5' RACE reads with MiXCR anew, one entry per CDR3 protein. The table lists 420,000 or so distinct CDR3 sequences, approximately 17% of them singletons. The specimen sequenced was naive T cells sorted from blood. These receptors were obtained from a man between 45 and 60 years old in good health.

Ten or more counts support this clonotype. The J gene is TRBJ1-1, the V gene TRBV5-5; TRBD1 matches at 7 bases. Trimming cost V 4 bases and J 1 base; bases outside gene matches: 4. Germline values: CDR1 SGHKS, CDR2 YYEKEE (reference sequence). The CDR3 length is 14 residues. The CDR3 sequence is CASSQGGENTEAFF. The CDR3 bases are TGTGCCAGCAGCCAGGGGGGGGAGAACACTGAAGCTTTCTTT. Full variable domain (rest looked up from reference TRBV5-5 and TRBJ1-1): DAGVTQSPTHLIKTRGQQVTLRCSPISGHKSVSWYQQVLGQGPQFIFQYYEKEERGRGNFPDRFSARQFPNYSSELNVNALLLGDSALYLCASSQGGENTEAFFGQGTRLTVV.

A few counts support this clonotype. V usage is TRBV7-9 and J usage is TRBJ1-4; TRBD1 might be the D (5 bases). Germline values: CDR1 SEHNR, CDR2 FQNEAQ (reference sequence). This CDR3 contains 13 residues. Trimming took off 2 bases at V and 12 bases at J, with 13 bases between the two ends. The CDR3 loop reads CASSLTRRDELFF. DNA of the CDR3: TGTGCCAGCAGCTTAACGAGGCGGGACGAACTGTTTTTT.

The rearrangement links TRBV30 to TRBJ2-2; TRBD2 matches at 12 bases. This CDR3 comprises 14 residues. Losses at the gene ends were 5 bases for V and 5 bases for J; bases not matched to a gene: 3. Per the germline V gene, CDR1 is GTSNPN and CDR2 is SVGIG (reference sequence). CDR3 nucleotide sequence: TGTGCCTGGGATACTAGCGGGGGGACCGGGGAGCTGTTTTTT. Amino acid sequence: CAWDTSGGTGELFF.

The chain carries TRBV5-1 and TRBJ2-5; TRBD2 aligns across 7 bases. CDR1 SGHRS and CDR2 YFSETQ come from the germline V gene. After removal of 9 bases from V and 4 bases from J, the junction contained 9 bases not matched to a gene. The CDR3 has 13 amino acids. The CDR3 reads CATRESDSETQYF. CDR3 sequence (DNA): TGCGCCACGCGGGAGTCGGATTCAGAGACCCAGTACTTC.

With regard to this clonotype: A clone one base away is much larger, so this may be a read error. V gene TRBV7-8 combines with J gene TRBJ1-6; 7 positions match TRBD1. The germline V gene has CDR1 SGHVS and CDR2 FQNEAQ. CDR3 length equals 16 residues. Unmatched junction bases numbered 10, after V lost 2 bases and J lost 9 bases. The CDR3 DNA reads TGTGCCAGCAGCTTATTTTCGGCAGGGGGGGGTTCACCCCTCCACTTT. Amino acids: CASSLFSAGGGSPLHF.

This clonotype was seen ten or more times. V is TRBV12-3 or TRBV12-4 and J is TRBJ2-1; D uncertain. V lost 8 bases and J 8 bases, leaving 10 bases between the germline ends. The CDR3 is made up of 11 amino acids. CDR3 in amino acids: CASSSLDEQFF. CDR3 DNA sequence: TGTGCCAGCTCCTCCCTCGATGAGCAGTTCTTC.

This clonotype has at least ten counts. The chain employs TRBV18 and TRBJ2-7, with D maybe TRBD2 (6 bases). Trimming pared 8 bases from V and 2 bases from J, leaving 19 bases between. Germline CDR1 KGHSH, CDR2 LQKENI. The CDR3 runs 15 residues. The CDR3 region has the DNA TGTGCCAGCCGCTCCCAGCGGGCCGGGCCCTACGAGCAGTACTTC. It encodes CASRSQRAGPYEQYF.

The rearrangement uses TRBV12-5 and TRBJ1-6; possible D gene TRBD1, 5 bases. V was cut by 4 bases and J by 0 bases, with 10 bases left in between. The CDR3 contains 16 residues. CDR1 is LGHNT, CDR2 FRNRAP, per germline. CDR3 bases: TGTGCTAGTGGTTCCGGGGCCATCTCCTATAATTCACCCCTCCACTTT. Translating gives CASGSGAISYNSPLHF.

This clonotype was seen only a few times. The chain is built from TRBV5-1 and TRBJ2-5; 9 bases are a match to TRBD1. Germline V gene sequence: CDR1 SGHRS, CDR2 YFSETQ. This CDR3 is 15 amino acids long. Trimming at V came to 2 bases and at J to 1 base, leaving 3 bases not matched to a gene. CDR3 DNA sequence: TGCGCCAGCAGCTTTGGACAGGGGACCCAAGAGACCCAGTACTTC. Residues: CASSFGQGTQETQYF.

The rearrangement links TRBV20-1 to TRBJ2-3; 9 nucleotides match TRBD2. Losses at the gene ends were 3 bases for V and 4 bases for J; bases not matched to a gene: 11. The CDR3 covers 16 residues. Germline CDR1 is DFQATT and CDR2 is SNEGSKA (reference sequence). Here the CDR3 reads CSASAPGLAVADTQYF. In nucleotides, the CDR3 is TGCAGTGCTAGCGCGCCGGGACTAGCAGTAGCAGATACGCAGTATTTT.

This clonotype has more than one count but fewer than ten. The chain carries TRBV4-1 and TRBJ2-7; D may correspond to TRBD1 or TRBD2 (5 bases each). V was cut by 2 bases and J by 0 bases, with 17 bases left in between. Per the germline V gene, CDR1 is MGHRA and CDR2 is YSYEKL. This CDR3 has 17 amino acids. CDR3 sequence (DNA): TGCGCCAGCAGCCAATCCTTCTCTCCCGGGACCTCCTACGAGCAGTACTTC. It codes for CASSQSFSPGTSYEQYF.

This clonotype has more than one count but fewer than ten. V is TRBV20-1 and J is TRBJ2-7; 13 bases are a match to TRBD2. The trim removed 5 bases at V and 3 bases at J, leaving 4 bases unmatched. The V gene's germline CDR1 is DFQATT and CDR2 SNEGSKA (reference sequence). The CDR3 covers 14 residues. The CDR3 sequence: CSAFRTSGSYEQYF. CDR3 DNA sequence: TGCAGTGCTTTTCGGACTAGCGGGAGCTACGAGCAGTACTTC.

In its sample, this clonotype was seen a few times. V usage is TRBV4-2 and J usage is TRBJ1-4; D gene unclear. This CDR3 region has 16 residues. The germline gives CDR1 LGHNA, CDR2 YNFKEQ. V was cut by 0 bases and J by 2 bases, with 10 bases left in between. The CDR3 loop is CASSQDWGITNEKLFF. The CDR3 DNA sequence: TGTGCCAGCAGCCAAGATTGGGGAATTACTAATGAAAAACTGTTTTTT.

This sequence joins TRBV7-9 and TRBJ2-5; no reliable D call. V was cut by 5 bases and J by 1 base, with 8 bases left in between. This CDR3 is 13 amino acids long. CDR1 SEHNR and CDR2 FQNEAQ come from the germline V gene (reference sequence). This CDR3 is CASSRSGQETQYF. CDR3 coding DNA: TGTGCCAGCAGCCGCTCGGGCCAAGAGACCCAGTACTTC.